The next 8 T cell receptor beta chains were all read from a single sample in a study of cytomegalovirus exposure and HLA in healthy donors. The study ran its PCR with 60 Vbeta and 13 Jbeta primers. Sequencing was performed with immunoSEQ multiplex PCR; in TCRdb, only in-frame clones are kept and a portion is missing. The table records 80,000 or so clones, around four fifths of them present only once. The sample comprised PBMCs. The origin of the receptors is a man between 50 and 59 years old in good health and CMV-seropositive.

This sequence joins TRBV10-3 and TRBJ2-2; 7 bases align to TRBD2. This CDR3 has 16 amino acids. In germline, CDR1 is ENHRY, CDR2 SYGVKD. The V segment lost 4 bases and the J segment 6 bases; nucleotides outside the gene matches: 11. The CDR3 reads CAISVTSAKGSGELFF. The CDR3 coding sequence is TGTGCCATCAGTGTAACTAGCGCGAAAGGGTCCGGGGAGCTGTTTTTT.

This clone was detected once. The chain couples TRBV7-6 to TRBJ2-7; a weak D match, TRBD1 (5 bases). V was pared by 7 bases and J by 0 bases, with 22 bases between. Looked up from germline, CDR1 is SGHVS and CDR2 is FNYEAQ. The CDR3 is 17 residues long. This chain's CDR3 is CASTYGKGESGSYEQYF. The CDR3 DNA reads as TGTGCCAGCACCTACGGAAAAGGGGAATCGGGCTCCTACGAGCAGTACTTC.

With regard to this clone: The junction and the germline gene differ at one end; a read error may be behind it. V and J are TRBV7-7 and TRBJ2-5, with D possibly matching TRBD1 (5 bases). CDR3 length equals 17 residues. Germline lookup yields CDR1 SSHAT and CDR2 FNYEAQ (reference sequence). CDR3 region: CASSASTRTTYQETQYF. DNA for the CDR3: TGTGCTAGCAGCGCTTCTACCCGGACAACGTACCAAGAGACCCAGTACTTC.

This clone was seen a few times. The genes are TRBV9 and TRBJ1-2; D call uncertain. In germline, CDR1 is SGDLS, CDR2 YYNGEE. The CDR3 has 14 amino acids. V shed 3 bases and J shed 6 bases, with 15 bases lying between them. This chain's CDR3 is CASSGGPLDDGYTF. The CDR3 DNA reads as TGTGCCAGCAGCGGCGGGCCGCTTGACGATGGCTACACCTTC.

V gene TRBV5-1 combines with J gene TRBJ2-1; D may be TRBD2 (5 bases). From germline, CDR1 is SGHRS and CDR2 YFSETQ. This CDR3 is built from 15 residues. The V end lost 3 bases, the J end lost 0 bases, and 10 bases lay between the germline ends. This CDR3 reads CASSSAVSSYNEQFF. CDR3 DNA: TGCGCCAGCAGCTCAGCGGTTAGCTCCTACAATGAGCAGTTCTTC.

The CDR3 DNA reads TGTGCAAGTCGCTTAGCCCGGGACTCTTACTACGAGCAGTACTTC. Amino acid sequence: CASRLARDSYYEQYF. The chain couples TRBV12-2 to TRBJ2-7; the table's D call of TRBD2 was not tested on the DNA. TRBV12-2 is designated a pseudogene. This CDR3 region has 15 residues.

This chain connects TRBV11-3 to TRBJ2-3; TRBD2 is a possible D gene (6 bases). V was trimmed by 6 bases and J by 0 bases, leaving 16 bases between them. This CDR3 spans 16 amino acids. The germline gives CDR1 SGHNT, CDR2 YENEEA. CDR3 sequence (DNA): TGTGCCAGCAGTTTATTGGATGGGACTAGCACAGATACGCAGTATTTT. Amino acid sequence: CASSLLDGTSTDTQYF. Full variable domain (missing parts from reference TRBV11-3 and TRBJ2-3): EAGVVQSPRYKIIEKKQPVAFWCNPISGHNTLYWYLQNLGQGPELLIRYENEEAVDDSQLPKDRFSAERLKGVDSTLKIQPAELGDSAVYLCASSLLDGTSTDTQYFGPGTRLTVL.

The V gene is TRBV9, the J gene TRBJ1-1, with D unresolved. V dropped 3 bases and J dropped 1 base, with 7 bases sitting between them. From germline, CDR1 is SGDLS and CDR2 YYNGEE. The CDR3 sequence is 13 residues long. CDR3 in amino acids: CASSARQNTEAFF. The CDR3, as DNA: TGTGCCAGCAGCGCGAGACAGAACACTGAAGCTTTCTTT.